The clone carrying this TCR beta chain was detected only once. Antigen: not known. This sample stems from a study of shared clonotypes between healthy human individuals. Broader study findings: All-four-donor shared clonotypes had higher generation probabilities than non-shared clonotypes did. Shared clonotypes: about 5.3% naive CD4, around 3.4% naive CD8, about 2.4% memory CD4, approximately 0.37% memory CD8. Larger estimated richness was generally recorded for naive subsets relative to memory subsets.

CD45RO negativity and positive selection for CCR7 defined naive CD8 cells, a population that excluded terminally differentiated effector memory CD45RA+ cells. V was clipped by 5 bases and J by 2 bases, with 13 bases between them. The germline gives CDR1 MNHEY, CDR2 SMNVEV (reference sequence). This CDR3 region has 14 residues. In replicate PCRs of sorted subsets, about 220 ng DNA, tens of thousands of T cell genomes, was used. Libraries were prepared by immunoSEQ multiplex PCR; TCRdb keeps only in-frame clonotypes and omits some of them. This repertoire shows around 1,900,000 clones, about 93% found once; its top ten account for more than 1.5%.

The J gene is TRBJ2-7, the V gene TRBV27; D tentatively reads TRBD1 or TRBD2 (5 bases each). The TCR comes from a man between 18 and 35 years old in good health. Some clones in this sample may be carry-over from other donors' samples. What was sequenced was naive CD8+ T cells from PBMCs. CDR3 loop: CASSVRGPPYEQYF. The CDR3 DNA follows: TGTGCCAGCAGTGTCCGGGGCCCCCCCTACGAGCAGTACTTC.